Listed below are T cell receptor beta chains from one sample, sequenced in a study of blood T cell repertoires in COVID-19. Sequenced by immunoSEQ multiplex PCR; TCRdb stores in-frame clones only, minus some. The data hold 250,000 to 350,000 clones, with roughly 80% observed a single time. Sequenced sample: peripheral blood. The receptors here all came from a human donor with COVID-19, enrolled during active disease. The donor label of this sample is uncertain. Both conserved end residues are part of each CDR3.

>TRBJ2-6|TRBV29-1
CSVQVGTGYTGANVLTF
>TRBJ2-1|TRBV21-1
CASPRDRQFRSYNEQFF
>TRBJ2-7|TRBV11-2
CASSPPSGPYEQYF
>TRBJ2-1|TRBV28
CASSPILAGGYNEQFF
>TRBJ1-2|TRBV7-9
CASSFGGLGYGYTF
>TRBJ1-6|TRBV27
CASRSVQGGSPLHF
>TRBJ2-7|TRBV7-2
CASSLALIGGGLPPYEQYF
>TRBJ2-7|TRBV27
CASSLSVHSYEQYF
>TRBJ2-1|TRBV29-1
CSVGGTSIYNEQFF
>TRBJ2-7|TRBV28
CASSFELGVEQYF
>TRBJ2-1|TRBV4-1
CASSQDIREATYNEQFF
>TRBJ2-1|TRBV19
CASSIGLRNEQFF
>TRBJ1-1|TRBV5-1
CASSFAQLNTEAFF
>TRBJ2-1|TRBV28
CASRRDNEQFF
>TRBJ1-4|TRBV6-6
CASRYRDSLYEKLFF
>TRBJ2-3|TRBV18
CASSPPRGGQATDTQYF
>TRBJ2-2|TRBV5-1
CASSLTSGRAGGELFF
>TRBJ1-5|TRBV7-2
CASSPYGQSNQPQHF
>TRBJ2-3|TRBV7-2
CASSLSRNTDTQYF
>TRBJ1-2|TRBV6-5
CASRKGMRRDGYTF
>TRBJ2-7|TRBV21-1
CASKRQGALQNYEQYF
>TRBJ2-7|TRBV30
CAWSSSLANEQYF
>TRBJ1-2|TRBV27
CASSWSGSLDGYTF
>TRBJ1-1|TRBV5-6
CASSLAQGGTEAFF
>TRBJ2-2|TRBV7-3
CASSLDTNTGELFF
>TRBJ2-2|TRBV21-1
CASNTRTSDSLGELFF
>TRBJ1-5|TRBV15
CATSRLAGGQPQHF
>TRBJ2-5|TRBV10-3
CAISESRGLETQYF
>TRBJ1-5|TRBV19
CASSMTGGRSNQPQHF
>TRBJ2-3|TRBV29-1
CSVGGATSTDTQYF
>TRBJ2-2|TRBV30
CAWSLFPPRGIDTGELFF
>TRBJ2-6|TRBV27
CASTFSGANVLTF
>TRBJ1-2|TRBV5-8
CASSPLRHPDRGNGYTF
>TRBJ1-6|TRBV19
CASSTGQGSFNINSPLHF
>TRBJ2-1|TRBV19
CATDDRDNEQFF
>TRBJ2-5|TRBV9
CASSVGAGSRETQYF
>TRBJ2-1|TRBV18
CASSLRQGNYNEQFF
>TRBJ2-3|TRBV5-6
CASSHQRDTSTDTQYF
>TRBJ2-1|TRBV9
CASSTDNEQFF
>TRBJ2-4|TRBV19
CASSISGGGENIQYF
>TRBJ1-2|TRBV19
CASSPQGTGSATNYGYTF
>TRBJ1-1|TRBV5-1
CASSSRGQGDTEAFF